The text below deals with one TCR beta chain. The antigen remains unidentified. The data were obtained in a study of response to subunit inactivated influenza vaccine. Study results and limitations: There was a suggestion from the authors that each seasonal influenza vaccination recruits few new T cells.

The CDR3 totals 12 residues. Germline V CDR1 and CDR2: SNHLY, FYNNEI. V was trimmed by 4 bases and J by 3 bases, leaving 7 bases between them. TCRdb analysed the RT-PCR reads with MiXCR anew, one entry per CDR3 protein. The sample contains 650,000 to 850,000 distinct CDR3 sequences, approximately 15% of which appear only once. The J gene is TRBJ2-7, the V gene TRBV2; no clear D gene. The clonotype comes from a man in his fifties or sixties who received an inactivated influenza vaccine. Sample: PBMCs from blood, taken roughly 2 weeks before vaccination. CDR3: CASSARYYEQYF. CDR3 DNA: TGTGCCAGCAGTGCGAGGTACTACGAGCAGTACTTC. Supplemented by reference TRBV2 and TRBJ2-7, the full variable domain reads EPEVTQTPSHQVTQMGQEVILRCVPISNHLYFYWYRQILGQKVEFLVSFYNNEISEKSEIFDDQFSVERPDGSNFTLKIRSTKLEDSAMYFCASSARYYEQYFGPGTRLTVT.